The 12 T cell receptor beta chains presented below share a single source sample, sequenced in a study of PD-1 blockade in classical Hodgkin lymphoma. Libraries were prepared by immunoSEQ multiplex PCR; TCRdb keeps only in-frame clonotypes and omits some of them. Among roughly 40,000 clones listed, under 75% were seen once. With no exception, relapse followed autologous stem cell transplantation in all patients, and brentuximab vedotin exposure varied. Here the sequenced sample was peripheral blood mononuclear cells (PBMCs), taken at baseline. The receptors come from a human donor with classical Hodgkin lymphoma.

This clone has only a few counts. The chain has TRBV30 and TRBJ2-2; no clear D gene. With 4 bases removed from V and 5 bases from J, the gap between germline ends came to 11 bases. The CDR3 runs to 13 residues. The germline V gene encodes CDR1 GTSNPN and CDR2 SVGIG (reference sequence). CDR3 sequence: CAWNDGYTGELFF. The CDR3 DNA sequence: TGTGCCTGGAACGACGGATATACCGGGGAGCTGTTTTTT.

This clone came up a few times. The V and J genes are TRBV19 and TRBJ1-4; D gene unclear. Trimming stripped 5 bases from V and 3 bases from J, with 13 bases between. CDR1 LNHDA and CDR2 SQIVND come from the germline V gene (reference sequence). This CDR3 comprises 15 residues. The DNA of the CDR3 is TGTGCCAGTAGTCCGAGAGACGGTGCTAATGAAAAACTGTTTTTT. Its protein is CASSPRDGANEKLFF.

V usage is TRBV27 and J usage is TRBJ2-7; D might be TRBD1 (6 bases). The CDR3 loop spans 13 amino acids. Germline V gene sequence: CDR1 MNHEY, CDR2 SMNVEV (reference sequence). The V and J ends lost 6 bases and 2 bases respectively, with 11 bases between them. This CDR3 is CASSWTVAYEQYF. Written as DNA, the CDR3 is TGTGCCAGCAGCTGGACAGTCGCCTACGAGCAGTACTTC.

The CDR3 is CSVYPETGKVGYGYTF. As DNA, the CDR3 is TGCAGCGTGTATCCCGAGACAGGGAAGGTGGGCTATGGCTACACCTTC. The chain joins TRBV29-1 to TRBJ1-2, with TRBD1 matching over 7 bases. V was pared by 6 bases and J by 4 bases, with 17 bases of the junction left unmatched. CDR1 SQVTM and CDR2 ANQGSEA come from the germline V gene. The CDR3 extends over 16 amino acids.

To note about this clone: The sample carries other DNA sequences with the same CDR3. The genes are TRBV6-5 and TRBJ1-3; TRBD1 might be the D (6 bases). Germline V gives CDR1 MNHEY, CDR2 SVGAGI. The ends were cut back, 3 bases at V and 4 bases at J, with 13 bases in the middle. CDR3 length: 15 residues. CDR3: CASSYSGGGGNTIYF. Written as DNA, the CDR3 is TGTGCCAGCAGTTATTCCGGAGGGGGGGGAAACACCATATATTTT.

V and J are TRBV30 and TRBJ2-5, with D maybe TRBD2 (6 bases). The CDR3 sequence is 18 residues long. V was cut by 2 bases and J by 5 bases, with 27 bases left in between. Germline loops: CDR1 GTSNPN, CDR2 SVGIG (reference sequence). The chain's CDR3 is CAWSRSWLDRGLGETQYF. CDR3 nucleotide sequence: TGTGCCTGGAGTAGGTCGTGGCTGGATCGGGGGTTAGGGGAGACCCAGTACTTC.

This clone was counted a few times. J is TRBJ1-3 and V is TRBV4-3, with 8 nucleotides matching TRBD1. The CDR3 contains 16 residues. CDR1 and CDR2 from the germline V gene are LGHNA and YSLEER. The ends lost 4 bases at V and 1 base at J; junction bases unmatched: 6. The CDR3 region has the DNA TGCGCCAGCAGCCGTGACAGGGGAGGGTCTGGAAACACCATATATTTT. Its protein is CASSRDRGGSGNTIYF.

CDR3 in amino acids: CSGLAGDEGEQYF. CDR3 coding DNA: TGCAGCGGTCTAGCGGGGGATGAGGGCGAGCAGTACTTC. This chain links TRBV29-1 with TRBJ2-7; TRBD2 matches at 10 bases. CDR3 length: 13 amino acids. Trimming at V came to 7 bases and at J to 6 bases, leaving 9 bases not matched to a gene. The germline CDR1 and CDR2 sequences are SQVTM and ANQGSEA.

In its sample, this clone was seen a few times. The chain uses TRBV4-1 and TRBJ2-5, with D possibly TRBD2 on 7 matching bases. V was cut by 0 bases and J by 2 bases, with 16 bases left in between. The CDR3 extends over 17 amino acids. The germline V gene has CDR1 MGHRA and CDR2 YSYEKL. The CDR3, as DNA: TGCGCCAGCAGCCAAGATCGGGGGGCCATGGGTCAAGAGACCCAGTACTTC. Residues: CASSQDRGAMGQETQYF.

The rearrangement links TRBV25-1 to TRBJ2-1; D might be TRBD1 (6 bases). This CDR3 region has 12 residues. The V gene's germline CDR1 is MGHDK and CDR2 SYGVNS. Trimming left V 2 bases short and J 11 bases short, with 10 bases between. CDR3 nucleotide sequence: TGTGCCAGCAGTGAAGGACAGACCAAGCAGTTCTTC. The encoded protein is CASSEGQTKQFF.

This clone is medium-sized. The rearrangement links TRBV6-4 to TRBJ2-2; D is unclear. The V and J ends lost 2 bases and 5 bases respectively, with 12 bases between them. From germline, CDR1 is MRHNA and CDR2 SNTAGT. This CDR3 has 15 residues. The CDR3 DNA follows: TGTGCCAGCAGTGACCGAGCTTCCGGTACCGGGGAGCTGTTTTTT. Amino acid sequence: CASSDRASGTGELFF.

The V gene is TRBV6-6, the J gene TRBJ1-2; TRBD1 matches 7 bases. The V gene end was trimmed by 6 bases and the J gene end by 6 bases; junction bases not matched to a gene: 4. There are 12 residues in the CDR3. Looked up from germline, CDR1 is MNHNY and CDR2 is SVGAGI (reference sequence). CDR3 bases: TGTGCCAGCAGGACAGGGTGGGATGGCTACACCTTC. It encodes CASRTGWDGYTF.